The following is a TCR beta chain sequence with its context. Its antigen is not identified. Libraries were prepared by immunoSEQ multiplex PCR; TCRdb keeps only in-frame clonotypes and omits some of them. Among some 980,000 clones listed, approximately 80% were seen once. These data are taken from a study of shared clonotypes between healthy human individuals. Regarding the study as a whole: It was the non-shared clonotypes that had lower generation probabilities than clonotypes shared by all four donors.

The V end was cut by 0 bases, the J end by 5 bases, with 17 bases between. The CDR3 is 16 residues long. Germline lookup yields CDR1 SGDLS and CDR2 YYNGEE. The specimen was memory CD4+ T cells sorted from blood. This sample's subset: CD45RA-negative fraction. This rearrangement joins TRBV9 to TRBJ2-5; D is possibly TRBD2 (6 bases). The origin of this receptor is a man aged 18 to 35 in good health. DNA for the CDR3: TGTGCCAGCAGCGTAGGAGCTAGCGCGAGCGGGGAGACCCAGTACTTC. Encoded protein: CASSVGASASGETQYF.